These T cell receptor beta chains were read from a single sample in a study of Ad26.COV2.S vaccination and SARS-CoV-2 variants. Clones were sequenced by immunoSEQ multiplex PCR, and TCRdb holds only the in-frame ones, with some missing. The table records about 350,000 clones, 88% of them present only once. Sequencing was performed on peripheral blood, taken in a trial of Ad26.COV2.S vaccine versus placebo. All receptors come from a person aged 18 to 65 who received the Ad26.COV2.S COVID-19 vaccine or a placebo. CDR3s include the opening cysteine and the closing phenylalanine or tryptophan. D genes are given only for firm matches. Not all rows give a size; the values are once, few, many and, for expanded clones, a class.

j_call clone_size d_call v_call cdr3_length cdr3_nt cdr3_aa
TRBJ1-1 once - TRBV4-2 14 TGTGCCAGCAGCCAAGAACAGTCGAACACTGAAGCTTTCTTT CASSQEQSNTEAFF
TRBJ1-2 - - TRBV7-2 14 TGTGCCAGCAGCCCCAGCCCAGGGGCCTATGGCTACACCTTC CASSPSPGAYGYTF
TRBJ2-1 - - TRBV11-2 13 TGTGCCAGCAGCTTAGGGTCGAGTGCCTATGGGTTCTTC CASSLGSSAYGFF
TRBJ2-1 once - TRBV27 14 TGTGCCAGCAGTTTCTCGAGCTCCTACAATGAGCAGTTCTTC CASSFSSSYNEQFF
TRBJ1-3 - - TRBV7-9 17 TGTGCCAGCAGCCTCCGAAACGGGGGACTGCGGGGAAACACCATATATTTT CASSLRNGGLRGNTIYF
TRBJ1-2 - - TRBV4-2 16 TGTGCCAGCAGCCAAGATTGGGGGGAACCCTTGTATGGCTACACCTTC CASSQDWGEPLYGYTF
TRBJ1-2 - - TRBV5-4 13 TGTGCCAGCAACAAGGGGGGAGACTATGGCTACACCTTC CASNKGGDYGYTF
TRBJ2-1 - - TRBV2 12 TGTGCCAGCAGTGAAGACTACAATGAGCAGTTCTTC CASSEDYNEQFF
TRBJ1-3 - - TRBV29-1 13 TGCAGCGTTGACTCCGACTCTGGAAACACCATATATTTT CSVDSDSGNTIYF
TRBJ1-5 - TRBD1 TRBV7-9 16 TGTGCCAGCAGCTTAGCTGGGACAGGGGGCAATCAGCCCCAGCATTTT CASSLAGTGGNQPQHF
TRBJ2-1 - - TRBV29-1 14 TGCAGCGTTGACGGGGGAAGGACCTACAATGAGCAGTTCTTC CSVDGGRTYNEQFF
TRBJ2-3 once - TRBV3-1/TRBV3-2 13 TGTGCCAGCAGTCTACAGGGTTTGGCCCCATTAAATTTT CASSLQGLAPLNF
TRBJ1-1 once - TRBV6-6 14 TGTGCCAGCAGTCCTCCCGGAGGGGAGGCTGAAGCTTTCTTT CASSPPGGEAEAFF
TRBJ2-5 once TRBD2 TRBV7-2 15 TGTGCCAGCAGCATCACTAGCGGGGGGTCAGAGACCCAGTACTTC CASSITSGGSETQYF
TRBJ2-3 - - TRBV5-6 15 TGTGCCAGCAGCTTGGGTGTGGTGAGGGCAGATACGCAGTATTTT CASSLGVVRADTQYF
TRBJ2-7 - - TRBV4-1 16 TGCGCCAGCAGCCAAGCCAGTGTAGATTCCTCCTACGAGCAGTACTTC CASSQASVDSSYEQYF
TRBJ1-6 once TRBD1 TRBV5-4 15 TGTGCCAGCAGCACGGGACAGGGCTATAATTCACCCCTCCACTTT CASSTGQGYNSPLHF
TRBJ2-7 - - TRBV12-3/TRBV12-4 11 TGTGCCAGCAGTTCGAACCACGAGCAGTACTTC CASSSNHEQYF
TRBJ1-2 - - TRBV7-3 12 TGTGCCAGCAGCTTCGCAGGGTCAGGCTACACCTTC CASSFAGSGYTF
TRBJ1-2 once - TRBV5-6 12 TGTGCCAGCAGCTACGCTAGGAATGGCTACACCTTC CASSYARNGYTF
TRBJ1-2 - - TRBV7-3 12 TGTGCCAGCAGCTCCCGCTCGGGGGGCTACACCTTC CASSSRSGGYTF
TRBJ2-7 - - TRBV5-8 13 TGTGCCAGCAGGTCGATAGTGGGCTACGAGCAGTACTTC CASRSIVGYEQYF
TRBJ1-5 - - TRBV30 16 TGTGCCTGGAGTGCACTGGGGGGGCAGGGCAATCAGCCCCAGCATTTT CAWSALGGQGNQPQHF
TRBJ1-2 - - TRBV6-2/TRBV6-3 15 TGTGCCAGCAGTAGGGGGACACCCGACTTCGGGGGCTACACCTTC CASSRGTPDFGGYTF
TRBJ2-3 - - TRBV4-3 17 TGCGCCAGCAGCCAAGATAAGAGCGGGCCGTACACAGATACGCAGTATTTT CASSQDKSGPYTDTQYF
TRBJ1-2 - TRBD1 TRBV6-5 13 TGTGCCAGCAGTCTTGACAGGGCCTATGGCTACACCTTC CASSLDRAYGYTF
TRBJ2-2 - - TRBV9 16 TGTGCCAGCAGCGCCAGGGTAGCGGCGAACACCGGGGAGCTGTTTTTT CASSARVAANTGELFF
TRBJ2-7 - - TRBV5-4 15 TGTGCCAGCAGCTTCAGAGGGGGTAAAACCTACGAGCAGTACTTC CASSFRGGKTYEQYF
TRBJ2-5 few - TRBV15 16 TGTGCCACCAGCAAACCACAGGGTTTTAAGACGGAGACCCAGTACTTC CATSKPQGFKTETQYF
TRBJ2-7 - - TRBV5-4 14 TGTGCCAGCAGGCCCGGGACAAGTCGCTACGAGCAGTACTTC CASRPGTSRYEQYF
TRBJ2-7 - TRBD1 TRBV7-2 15 TGTGCCAGCAGCACGGACCGGGACAGGCTTTACGAGCAGTACTTC CASSTDRDRLYEQYF
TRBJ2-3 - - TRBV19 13 TGTGCCAGTACTCCGGGCCGCACAGATACGCAGTATTTT CASTPGRTDTQYF
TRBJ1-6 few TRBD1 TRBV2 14 TGTGCCACCAGGAGGGACAGGGTTAATTCACCCCTCCACTTT CATRRDRVNSPLHF
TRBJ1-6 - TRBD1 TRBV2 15 TGTGCCAGCACCGCCGGGACAGGGTTCGGTTCACCCCTCCACTTT CASTAGTGFGSPLHF
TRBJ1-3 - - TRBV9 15 TGTGCCAGCAGCGTCCAGCAGGGTGGCGGAAACACCATATATTTT CASSVQQGGGNTIYF
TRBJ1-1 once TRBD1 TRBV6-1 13 TGTGCCAGCAGTGAAAGGGACAGGGCAAAATCGTTCTTT CASSERDRAKSFF
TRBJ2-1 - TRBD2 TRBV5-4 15 TGTGCCAGCAGCTCGGCGGGACTAGCCATCTATGAGCAGTTCTTC CASSSAGLAIYEQFF
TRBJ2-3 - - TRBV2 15 TGTGCCAGCATGCGGGGGACAGGTGAATGGGATACGCAGTATTTT CASMRGTGEWDTQYF
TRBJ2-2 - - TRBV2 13 TGTGCCAGTAAAAGAGGGGTAACCGGGGAGCTGTTTTTT CASKRGVTGELFF
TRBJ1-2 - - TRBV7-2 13 TGTGCCAGCAGCTCTCCTAGGCTACTAGGCTACACCTTC CASSSPRLLGYTF
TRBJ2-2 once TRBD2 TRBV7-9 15 TGTGCCAGCAGCCCTCGGGGGGTGAACACCGGGGAGCTGTTTTTT CASSPRGVNTGELFF
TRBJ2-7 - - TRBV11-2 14 TGTGCCAGCACCCGGCTCAGGAGCTCCTACGAGCAGTACTTC CASTRLRSSYEQYF
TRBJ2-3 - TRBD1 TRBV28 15 TGTGCCAGCAGCTTCCGGACAGGGGGCCACCGAACGCAGTATTTT CASSFRTGGHRTQYF
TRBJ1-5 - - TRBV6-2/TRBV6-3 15 TGTGCCAGCAGTTACCTCAGGGTGCGCAATCAGCCCCAGCATTTT CASSYLRVRNQPQHF
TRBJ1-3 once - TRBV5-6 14 TGTGCCAGCAGCTTGGCCGGCACTGGAAACACCATATATTTT CASSLAGTGNTIYF
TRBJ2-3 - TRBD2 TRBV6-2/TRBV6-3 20 TGTGCCAGCAGTTTATTTGGGGGACTAGCGGGAGACCCTAGCACAGATACGCAGTATTTT CASSLFGGLAGDPSTDTQYF
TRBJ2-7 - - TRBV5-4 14 TGTGCCAGCAGCTTGGGGGCCACCCCGTACGAGCAGTACTTC CASSLGATPYEQYF
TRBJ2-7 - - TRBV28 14 TGTGCCAGCAGCCACCGGGCCAAGACCTACGAGCAGTACTTC CASSHRAKTYEQYF
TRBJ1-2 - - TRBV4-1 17 TGCGCCAGCAGCCAAACTCAATTGGGTGCAGTCATCTATGGCTACACCTTC CASSQTQLGAVIYGYTF
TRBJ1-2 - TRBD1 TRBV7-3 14 TGTGCCAGCAGCCCTATAACGACAGGGGGTGGCTACACCTTC CASSPITTGGGYTF
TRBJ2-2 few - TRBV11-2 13 TGTGCCAGCAGCTTAAGGTACACCGGGGAGCTGTTTTTT CASSLRYTGELFF
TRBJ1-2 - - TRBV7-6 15 TGTGCCAGCAGCTTAGGAGGGGGGTTTGGCTATGGCTACACCTTC CASSLGGGFGYGYTF
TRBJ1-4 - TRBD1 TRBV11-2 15 TGTGCCAGCAGCTCACACAGGGGCGGTAATGAAAAACTGTTTTTT CASSSHRGGNEKLFF
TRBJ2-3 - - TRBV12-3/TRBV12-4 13 TGTGCCAGCAGGTTAAGAGGGGCGAATACGCAGTATTTT CASRLRGANTQYF
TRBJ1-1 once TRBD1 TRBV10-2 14 TGCGCCAGCAGTGGGCAGGGGGCGGACACTGAAGCTTTCTTT CASSGQGADTEAFF
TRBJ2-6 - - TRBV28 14 TGTGCCAGCAGTTTAAGGACGGGGGCCAACGTCCTGACTTTC CASSLRTGANVLTF
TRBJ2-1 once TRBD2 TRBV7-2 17 TGTGCCAGCAGCTACGGACTAGCGGGGGGAAACCTCAATGAGCAGTTCTTC CASSYGLAGGNLNEQFF
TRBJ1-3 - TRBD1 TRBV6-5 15 TGTGCCAGCAGAACCAACAGGGGCTCTGGAAACACCATATATTTT CASRTNRGSGNTIYF
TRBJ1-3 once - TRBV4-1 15 TGCGCCAGCAGCCTCCGCATCGATCCTGGAAACACCATATATTTT CASSLRIDPGNTIYF
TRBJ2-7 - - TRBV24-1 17 TGTGCCACCATGGATTTGGACAGTGATGATATTACCTACGAGCAGTACTTC CATMDLDSDDITYEQYF